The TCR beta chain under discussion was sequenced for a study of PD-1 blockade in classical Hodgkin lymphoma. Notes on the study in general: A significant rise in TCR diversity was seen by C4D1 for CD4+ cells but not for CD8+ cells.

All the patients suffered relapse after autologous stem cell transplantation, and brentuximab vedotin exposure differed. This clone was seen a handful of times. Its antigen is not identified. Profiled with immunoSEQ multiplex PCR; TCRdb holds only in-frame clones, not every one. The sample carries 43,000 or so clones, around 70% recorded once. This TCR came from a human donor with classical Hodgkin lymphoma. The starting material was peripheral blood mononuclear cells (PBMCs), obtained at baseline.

The CDR3 DNA follows: TGTGCCTGGAGTGTTCTTAGGTCACCCCTCCACTTT. Its translation is CAWSVLRSPLHF. The chain couples TRBV30 to TRBJ1-6; D gene uncertain. Germline CDR1 GTSNPN, CDR2 SVGIG (reference sequence). Trimming removed 0 bases from V and 10 bases from J, with 7 bases in between. CDR3 length: 12 residues.